This TCR beta chain was documented in a study of T cell clonality in common variable immunodeficiency. This table comes from immunoSEQ multiplex PCR, and its TCRdb copy is limited to in-frame clones, with some not included. The sample contains around 32,000 clones, none of them singletons. This clone was counted many times. Its specificity is unknown. Coverage ceases 3 residues before the CDR3 finishes, and the germline J gene fills in the end. Notes on the study in general: Common variable immunodeficiency TCR beta sequences reportedly had fewer deletions and N-nucleotide insertions. Compared with healthy controls, CVID subjects showed increased TCRbeta clonality, mostly in about a third.

The CDR3 extends over 15 amino acids. CDR1 and CDR2 from the germline V gene are SGHNT and YYREEE (reference sequence). V shed 9 bases and J shed 3 bases, with 20 bases lying between them. The sequencing sample was made of peripheral blood mononuclear cells. This TCR derives from a person aged 18 to 75 in good health. The chain joins TRBV5-4 to TRBJ2-3; D perhaps matches TRBD2 (6 bases). The CDR3: CATVLDRGFTDTQYF. CDR3 DNA (partial): TGTGCCACTGTACTAGACCGGGGGTTTACAGATACG.